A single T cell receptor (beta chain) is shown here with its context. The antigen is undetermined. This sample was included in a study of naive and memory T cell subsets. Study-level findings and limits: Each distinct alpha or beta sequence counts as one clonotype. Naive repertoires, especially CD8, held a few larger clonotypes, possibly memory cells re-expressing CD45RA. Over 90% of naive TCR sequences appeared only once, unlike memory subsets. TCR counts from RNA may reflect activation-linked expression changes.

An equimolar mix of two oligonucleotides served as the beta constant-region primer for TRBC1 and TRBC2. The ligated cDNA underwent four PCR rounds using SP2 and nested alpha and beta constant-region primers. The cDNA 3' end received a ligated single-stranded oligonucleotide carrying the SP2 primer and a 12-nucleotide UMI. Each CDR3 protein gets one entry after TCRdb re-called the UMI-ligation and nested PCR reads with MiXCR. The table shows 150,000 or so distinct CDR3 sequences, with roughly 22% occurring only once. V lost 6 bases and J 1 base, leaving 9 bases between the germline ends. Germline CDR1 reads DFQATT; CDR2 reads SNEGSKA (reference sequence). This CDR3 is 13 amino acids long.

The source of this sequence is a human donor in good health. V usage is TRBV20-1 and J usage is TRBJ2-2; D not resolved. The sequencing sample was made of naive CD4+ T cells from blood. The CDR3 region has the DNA TGCAGTGCCCAGTCTGTGAACACCGGGGAGCTGTTTTTT. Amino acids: CSAQSVNTGELFF.